This T cell receptor (beta chain) was observed in a study of blood T cells in healthy people across ages. A second PCR, run for roughly 7 to 11 cycles, used a sample-barcoded 5' primer plus a J-beta primer mix. From the 5' RACE reads, TCRdb called clonotypes with MiXCR, one entry per CDR3 protein. The sample records about 930,000 distinct CDR3 sequences, approximately 32% being singletons. In addition, the sample was reused for a study of T cells of mothers and their children. This second study notes: The authors detected no persistent microchimeric T cell clones.

Sequenced input: blood. This receptor was identified in a woman aged 40 to 50 in good health.

CDR3 sequence reads: CASKASGPGETQYF. For the CDR3, the DNA is TGTGCCAGCAAGGCGTCGGGGCCGGGGGAGACCCAGTACTTC. The J gene is TRBJ2-5, the V gene TRBV28; the D call may be TRBD1 or TRBD2 (5 bases each). V was trimmed by 7 bases and J by 5 bases, leaving 17 bases between them. This CDR3 comprises 14 residues. The germline V gene has CDR1 MDHEN and CDR2 SYDVKM.